A selection of T cell receptor beta chains follows, all from one sample in a study of T cell changes during pregnancy in multiple sclerosis. Profiling relied on immunoSEQ multiplex PCR, and the TCRdb table lists in-frame clones only, not all of them. The sample shows approximately 44,000 clones, 80% to 95% of them seen only once. The material was CD4+ T cells from peripheral blood mononuclear cells, obtained in the third trimester of pregnancy. These receptors were obtained from a female donor with multiple sclerosis, enrolled in a pregnancy study. The CDR3 runs from the conserved cysteine through the conserved F or W. Fields, in order: D gene, V gene, clone size, J gene, CDR3 length, CDR3 DNA, CDR3 protein. D genes are given only for firm matches. Where a row states a size, it is once, few, many or the class of an expanded clone; other rows omit it.

.	TRBV9	.	TRBJ2-5	16	TGTGCCAGCAGCGTAGGCGTCTCTGGCAGGGAAGAGACCCAGTACTTC	CASSVGVSGREETQYF
.	TRBV4-3	.	TRBJ2-1	16	TGCGCCAGCAGCCAACGACCTGGTGGGAGTGGGGATGAGCAGTTCTTC	CASSQRPGGSGDEQFF
TRBD1	TRBV10-3	.	TRBJ2-5	15	TGTGCCATCAAGCTGACAGGGGGCGCGCAGGAGACCCAGTACTTC	CAIKLTGGAQETQYF
.	TRBV6-6	.	TRBJ2-1	15	TGTGCCAGCAGTCGCTCGGAGGACCCCTACAATGAGCAGTTCTTC	CASSRSEDPYNEQFF
TRBD1	TRBV6-4	.	TRBJ1-5	15	TGTGCCAGCAGTTTGACAGGGGGCGACAATCAGCCCCAGCATTTT	CASSLTGGDNQPQHF
TRBD2	TRBV2	.	TRBJ2-7	15	TGTGCCAGCAGTCGTAGCGGGAGGGGAACCTACGAGCAGTACTTC	CASSRSGRGTYEQYF
TRBD2	TRBV29-1	once	TRBJ2-7	13	TGCAGCGCATCGACTAGCGGGAGTTACGAGCAGTACTTC	CSASTSGSYEQYF
TRBD2	TRBV11-2	.	TRBJ2-2	16	TGTGCCAGCAGCTCCGGACTAGCGGGAGGCAACGGGGAGCTGTTTTTT	CASSSGLAGGNGELFF
TRBD1	TRBV5-4	.	TRBJ1-2	15	TGTGCCAGCAGCCCACCAGGGGGCGGCGGCTATGGCTACACCTTC	CASSPPGGGGYGYTF
TRBD1	TRBV5-1	.	TRBJ1-1	16	TGCGCCAGCAGCTGGGGGGACAGGAGATTGAACACTGAAGCTTTCTTT	CASSWGDRRLNTEAFF
.	TRBV18	.	TRBJ2-2	16	TGTGCCAGCTCACCATATCAGGGTTTGAACACCGGGGAGCTGTTTTTT	CASSPYQGLNTGELFF
TRBD2	TRBV14	.	TRBJ2-1	16	TGTGCCAGCAGCCAAGAAGGGTGGGAGGGCTACAATGAGCAGTTCTTC	CASSQEGWEGYNEQFF
.	TRBV28	.	TRBJ2-1	15	TGTGCCAGCAGTTTTGCAGGCATAGCCTACAATGAGCAGTTCTTC	CASSFAGIAYNEQFF
.	TRBV6-5	.	TRBJ2-2	16	TGTGCCAGCAGTTACTGGGGTAGCGGGAACACCGGGGAGCTGTTTTTT	CASSYWGSGNTGELFF